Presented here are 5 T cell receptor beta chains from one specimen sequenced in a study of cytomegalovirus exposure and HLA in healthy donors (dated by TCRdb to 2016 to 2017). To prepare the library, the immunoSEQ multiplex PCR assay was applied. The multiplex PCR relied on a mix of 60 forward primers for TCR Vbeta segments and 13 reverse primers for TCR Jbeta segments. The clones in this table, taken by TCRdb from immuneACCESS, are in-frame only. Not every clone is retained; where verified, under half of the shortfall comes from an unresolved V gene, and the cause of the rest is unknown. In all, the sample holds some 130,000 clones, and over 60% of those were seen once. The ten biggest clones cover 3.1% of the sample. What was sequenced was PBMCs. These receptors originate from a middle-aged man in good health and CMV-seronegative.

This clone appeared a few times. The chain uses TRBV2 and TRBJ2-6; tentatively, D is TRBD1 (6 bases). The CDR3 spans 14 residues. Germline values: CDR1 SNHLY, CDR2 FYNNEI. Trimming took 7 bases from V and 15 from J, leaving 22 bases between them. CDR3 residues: CASNAPSDSKDLTF. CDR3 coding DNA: TGTGCCAGCAATGCACCCTCGGACAGTAAAGACCTGACTTTC.

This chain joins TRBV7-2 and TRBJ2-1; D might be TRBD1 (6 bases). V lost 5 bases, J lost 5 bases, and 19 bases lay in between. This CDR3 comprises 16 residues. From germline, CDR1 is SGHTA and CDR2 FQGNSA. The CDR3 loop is CASSPRRDIYNNEQFF. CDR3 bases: TGTGCCAGCAGCCCCCGCCGGGACATATATAACAATGAGCAGTTCTTC. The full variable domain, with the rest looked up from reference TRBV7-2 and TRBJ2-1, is GAGVSQSPSNKVTEKGKDVELRCDPISGHTALYWYRQSLGQGLEFLIYFQGNSAPDKSGLPSDRFSAERTGGSVSTLTIQRTQQEDSAVYLCASSPRRDIYNNEQFFGPGTRLTVL.

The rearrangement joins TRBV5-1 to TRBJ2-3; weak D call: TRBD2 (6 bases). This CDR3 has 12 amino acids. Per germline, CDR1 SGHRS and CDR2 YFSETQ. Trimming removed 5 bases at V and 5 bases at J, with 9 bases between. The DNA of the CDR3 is TGCGCCAGCAGGGAGGGGCGAGATACGCAGTATTTT. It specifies CASREGRDTQYF.

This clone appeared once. CDR3 protein: CASSVGILAPGELFF. DNA for the CDR3: TGTGCCAGCAGCGTAGGGATCCTAGCCCCCGGGGAGCTGTTTTTT. The chain couples TRBV9 to TRBJ2-2; weak D call: TRBD2 (5 bases). Per germline, CDR1 SGDLS and CDR2 YYNGEE. The CDR3 extends over 15 amino acids. Trimming took off 0 bases at V and 6 bases at J, with 12 bases between the two ends.

CDR3 region: CASRLTGYSYNEQFF. The DNA for the CDR3 is TGTGCCAGCAGATTAACAGGGTATTCCTACAATGAGCAGTTCTTC. The J gene is TRBJ2-1, the V gene TRBV11-2, with D maybe TRBD1 (6 bases). The V and J ends lost 6 bases and 1 base respectively, with 13 bases between them. In germline, CDR1 is SGHAT, CDR2 FQNNGV. CDR3 length: 15 residues. Filled out from reference TRBV11-2 and TRBJ2-1, the complete variable domain reads EAGVAQSPRYKIIEKRQSVAFWCNPISGHATLYWYQQILGQGPKLLIQFQNNGVVDDSQLPKDRFSAERLKGVDSTLKIQPAKLEDSAVYLCASRLTGYSYNEQFFGPGTRLTVL.